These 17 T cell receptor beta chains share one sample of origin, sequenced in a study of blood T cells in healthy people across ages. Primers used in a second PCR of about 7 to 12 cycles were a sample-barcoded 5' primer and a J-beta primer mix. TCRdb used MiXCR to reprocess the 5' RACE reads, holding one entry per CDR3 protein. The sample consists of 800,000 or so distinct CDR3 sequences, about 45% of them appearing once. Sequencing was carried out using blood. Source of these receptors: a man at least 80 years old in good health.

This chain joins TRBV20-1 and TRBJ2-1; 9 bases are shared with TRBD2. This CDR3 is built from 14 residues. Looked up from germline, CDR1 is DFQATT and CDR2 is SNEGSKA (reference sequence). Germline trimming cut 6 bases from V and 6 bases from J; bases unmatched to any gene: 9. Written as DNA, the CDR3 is TGCAGTGCGGAAGACGGGCGGGGGGGCAATGAGCAGTTCTTC. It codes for CSAEDGRGGNEQFF.

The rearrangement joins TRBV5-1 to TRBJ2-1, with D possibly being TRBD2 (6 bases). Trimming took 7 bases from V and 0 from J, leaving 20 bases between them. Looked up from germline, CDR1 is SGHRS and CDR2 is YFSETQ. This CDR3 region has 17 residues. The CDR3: CASSVIVGGSSYNEQFF. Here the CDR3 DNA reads TGCGCCAGCTCCGTGATAGTGGGGGGAAGCTCCTACAATGAGCAGTTCTTC.

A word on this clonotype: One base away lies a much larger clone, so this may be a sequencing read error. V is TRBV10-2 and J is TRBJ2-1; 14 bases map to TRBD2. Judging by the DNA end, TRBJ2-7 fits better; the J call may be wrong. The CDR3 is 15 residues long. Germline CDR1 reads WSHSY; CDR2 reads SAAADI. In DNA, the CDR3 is TGCGCCAGCAGGGGGACTAGCGGGAGTTACAATGAGCAGTACTTC. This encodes CASRGTSGSYNEQYF.

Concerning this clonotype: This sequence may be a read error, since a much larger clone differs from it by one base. The CDR3 nucleotides read TGTGCCAGCACTGGAGGCAAATGGGAGCGGTACTTC. As protein: CASTGGKWERYF. V is TRBV6-2 or TRBV6-3 and J is TRBJ2-5; a possible D gene is TRBD2 (5 bases). Per germline, CDR1 MNHEY and CDR2 SVGEGT. Trimming took 7 bases from V and 13 from J, leaving 19 bases between them. There are 12 residues in the CDR3.

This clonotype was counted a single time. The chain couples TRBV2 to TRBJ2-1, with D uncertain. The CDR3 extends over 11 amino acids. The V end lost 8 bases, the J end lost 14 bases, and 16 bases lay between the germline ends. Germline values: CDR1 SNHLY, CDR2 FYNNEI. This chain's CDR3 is CASENNMVEFF. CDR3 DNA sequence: TGTGCCAGCGAGAACAACATGGTGGAGTTCTTC.

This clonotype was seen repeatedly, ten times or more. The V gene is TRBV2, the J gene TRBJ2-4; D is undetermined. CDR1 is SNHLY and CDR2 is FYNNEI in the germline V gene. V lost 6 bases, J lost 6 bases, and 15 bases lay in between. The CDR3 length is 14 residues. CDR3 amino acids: CASREHGPRNIQYF. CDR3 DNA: TGTGCCAGCAGAGAACACGGGCCGAGAAACATTCAGTACTTC.

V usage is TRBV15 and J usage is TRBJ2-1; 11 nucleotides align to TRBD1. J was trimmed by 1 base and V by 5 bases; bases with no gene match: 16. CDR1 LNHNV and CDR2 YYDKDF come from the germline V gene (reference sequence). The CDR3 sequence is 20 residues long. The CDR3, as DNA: TGTGCCACCAGCGGAGGACAGGGGGCCTTCCTAAGAGCTTCCTACAATGAGCAGTTCTTC. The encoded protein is CATSGGQGAFLRASYNEQFF.

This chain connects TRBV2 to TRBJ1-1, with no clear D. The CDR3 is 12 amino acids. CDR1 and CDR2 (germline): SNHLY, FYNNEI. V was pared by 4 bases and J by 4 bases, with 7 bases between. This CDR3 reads CASSGRVTEAFF. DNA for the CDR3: TGTGCCAGCAGTGGAAGGGTCACTGAAGCTTTCTTT.

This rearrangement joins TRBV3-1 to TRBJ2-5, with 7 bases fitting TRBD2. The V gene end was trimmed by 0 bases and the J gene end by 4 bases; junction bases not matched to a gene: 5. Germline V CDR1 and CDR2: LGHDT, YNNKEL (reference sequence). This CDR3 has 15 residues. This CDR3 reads CASSQDRTRGETQYF. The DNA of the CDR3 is TGTGCCAGCAGCCAAGACCGGACTAGGGGAGAGACCCAGTACTTC.

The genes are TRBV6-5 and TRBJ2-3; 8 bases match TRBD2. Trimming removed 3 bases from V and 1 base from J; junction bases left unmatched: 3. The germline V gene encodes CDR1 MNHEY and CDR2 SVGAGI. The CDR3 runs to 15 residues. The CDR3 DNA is TGTGCCAGCAGTTATCTGCGGGAGGGCACAGATACGCAGTATTTT. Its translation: CASSYLREGTDTQYF.

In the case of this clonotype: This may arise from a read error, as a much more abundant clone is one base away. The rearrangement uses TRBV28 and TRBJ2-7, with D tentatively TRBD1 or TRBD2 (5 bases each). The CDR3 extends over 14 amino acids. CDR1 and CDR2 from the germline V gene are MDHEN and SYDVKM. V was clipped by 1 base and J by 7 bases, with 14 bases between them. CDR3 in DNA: TGTGCCAGCAGTTTATTGGGACCAAACAATGAGCAGTACTTC. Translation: CASSLLGPNNEQYF.

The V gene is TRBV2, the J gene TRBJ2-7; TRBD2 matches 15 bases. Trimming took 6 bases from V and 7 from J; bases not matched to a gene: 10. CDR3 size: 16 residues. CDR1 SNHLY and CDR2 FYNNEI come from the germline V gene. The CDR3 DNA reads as TGTGCCAGCAGATTCTGGACTAGCGGGAGGGCCGGTGAGCAGTACTTC. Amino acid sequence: CASRFWTSGRAGEQYF.

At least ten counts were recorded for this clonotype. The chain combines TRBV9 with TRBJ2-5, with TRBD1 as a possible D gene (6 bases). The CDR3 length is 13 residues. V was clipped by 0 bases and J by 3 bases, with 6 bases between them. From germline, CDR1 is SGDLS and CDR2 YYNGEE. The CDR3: CASSVDREETQYF. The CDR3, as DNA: TGTGCCAGCAGCGTAGACAGGGAAGAGACCCAGTACTTC.

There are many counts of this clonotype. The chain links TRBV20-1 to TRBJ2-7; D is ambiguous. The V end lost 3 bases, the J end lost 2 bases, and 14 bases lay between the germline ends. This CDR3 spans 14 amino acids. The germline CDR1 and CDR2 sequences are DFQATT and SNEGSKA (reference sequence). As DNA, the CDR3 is TGCAGTGCTAGTGATGACGGCGCAACCTACGAGCAGTACTTC. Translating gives CSASDDGATYEQYF.

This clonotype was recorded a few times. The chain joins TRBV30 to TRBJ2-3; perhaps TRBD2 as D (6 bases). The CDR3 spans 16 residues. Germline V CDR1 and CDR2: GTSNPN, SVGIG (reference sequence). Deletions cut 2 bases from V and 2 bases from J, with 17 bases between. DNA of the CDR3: TGTGCCTGGAGTTCCGGGACTGGATCTAACACAGATACGCAGTATTTT. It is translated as CAWSSGTGSNTDTQYF.

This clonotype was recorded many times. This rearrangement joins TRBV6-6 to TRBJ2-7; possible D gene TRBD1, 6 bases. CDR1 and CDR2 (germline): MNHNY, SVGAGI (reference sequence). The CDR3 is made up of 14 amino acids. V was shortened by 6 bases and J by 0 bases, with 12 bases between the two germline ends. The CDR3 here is CASSGDIFSYEQYF. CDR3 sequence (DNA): TGTGCCAGCAGCGGGGACATTTTCTCCTACGAGCAGTACTTC.

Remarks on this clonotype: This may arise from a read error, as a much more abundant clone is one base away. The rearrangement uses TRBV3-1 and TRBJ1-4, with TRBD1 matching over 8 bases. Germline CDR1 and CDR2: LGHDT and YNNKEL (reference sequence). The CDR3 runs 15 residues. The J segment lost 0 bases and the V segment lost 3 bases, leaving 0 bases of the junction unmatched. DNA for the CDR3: TGTGCCAGCAGCCAGACAGGGGCAACTAATGAAAAACTGTTTTTT. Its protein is CASSQTGATNEKLFF. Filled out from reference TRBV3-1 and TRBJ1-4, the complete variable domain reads DTAVSQTPKYLVTQMGNDKSIKCEQNLGHDTMYWYKQDSKKFLKIMFSYNNKELIINETVPNRFSPKSPDKAHLNLHINSLELGDSAVYFCASSQTGATNEKLFFGSGTQLSVL.